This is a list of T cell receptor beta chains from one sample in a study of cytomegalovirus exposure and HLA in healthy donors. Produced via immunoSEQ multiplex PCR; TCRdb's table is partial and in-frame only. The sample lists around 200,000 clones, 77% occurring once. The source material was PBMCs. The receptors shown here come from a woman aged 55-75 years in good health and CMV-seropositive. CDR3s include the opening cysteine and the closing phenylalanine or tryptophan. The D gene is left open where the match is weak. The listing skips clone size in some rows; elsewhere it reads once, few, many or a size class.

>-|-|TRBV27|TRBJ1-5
TGTGCCACCGGGAGTATGGGTCAGCCCCAGCATTTT
CATGSMGQPQHF
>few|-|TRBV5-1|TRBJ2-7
TGCGCCAGCAGCTCTCTGGGCCACACCTACGAGCAGTACTTC
CASSSLGHTYEQYF
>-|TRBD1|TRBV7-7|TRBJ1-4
TGTGCCAGCAGCTACCGACAGGGCTCTAATGAAAAACTGTTTTTT
CASSYRQGSNEKLFF
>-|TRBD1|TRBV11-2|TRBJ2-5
TGTGCCAGCAGCTTCCTACAGGGGTCGGCGCAGACCCAGTACTTC
CASSFLQGSAQTQYF
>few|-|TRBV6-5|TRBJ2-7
TGTGCCAGCAGTCAGGGGTTCGGCGAGCAGTACTTC
CASSQGFGEQYF
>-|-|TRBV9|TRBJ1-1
TGTGCCAGCAGCGTAGGGAGTGGCGAAGCTTTCTTT
CASSVGSGEAFF
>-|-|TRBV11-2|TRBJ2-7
TGTGCCAGCAGATTCGAGGGCCCGTACGAGCAGTACTTC
CASRFEGPYEQYF
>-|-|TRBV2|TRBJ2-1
TGTGCCAGCAGTGTGGATGCTCGGACACTCTTC
CASSVDARTLF
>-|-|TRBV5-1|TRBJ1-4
TGCGCCAGCAGCCATCAGGGTGGGGTGGGTGAAAAACTGTTTTTT
CASSHQGGVGEKLFF
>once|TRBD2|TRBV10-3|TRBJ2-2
TGTGCCACGCAGACTAGCGGGAGGGCCGAGACCGGGGAGCTGTTTTTT
CATQTSGRAETGELFF
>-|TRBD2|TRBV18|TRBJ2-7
TGTGCCAGCTCACCTCCGGGGGGGAATTACGAGCAGTACTTC
CASSPPGGNYEQYF
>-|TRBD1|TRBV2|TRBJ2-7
TGTGCCACCCCCCGAGGGGGCGGATACGAGCAGTACTTC
CATPRGGGYEQYF
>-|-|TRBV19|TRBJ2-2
TGTGCCAGTAGTAGGGACATAGGGTCCACCGGGGAGCTGTTTTTT
CASSRDIGSTGELFF
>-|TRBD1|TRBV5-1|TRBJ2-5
TGCGCCAGCAGCTTGTTGGGACAGGAAGAGACCCAGTACTTC
CASSLLGQEETQYF
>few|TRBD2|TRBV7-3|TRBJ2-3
TGTGCCAGCAGTGCGGGACTAGCGGGATTGGGGGGGCAGTATTTT
CASSAGLAGLGGQYF
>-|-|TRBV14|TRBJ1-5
TGTGCCAGCAGCCGGGGGGGTCAGCCCCAGCATTTT
CASSRGGQPQHF
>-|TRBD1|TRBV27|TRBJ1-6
TGTGCCAGCAGTTTTGGACAGGGAAGGGGTTCACCCCTCCACTTT
CASSFGQGRGSPLHF
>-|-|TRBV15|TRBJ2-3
TGTGCCACCAGCAGAGGGGTAGCGGCTCCTCGGGATACGCAGTATTTT
CATSRGVAAPRDTQYF
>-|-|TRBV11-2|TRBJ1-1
TGTGCCAGCAGCGAACCGGGCCGGGGGGCTGAAGCTTTCTTT
CASSEPGRGAEAFF
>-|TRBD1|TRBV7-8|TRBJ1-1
TGTGCCAGCAGCCGTCGGACAGGGGGTTACACTGAAGCTTTCTTT
CASSRRTGGYTEAFF
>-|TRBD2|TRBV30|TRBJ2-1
TGTGCCTGGCTAGCGGGAGAGTCCTACAATGAGCAGTTCTTC
CAWLAGESYNEQFF
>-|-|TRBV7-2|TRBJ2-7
TGTGCCAGCAGCTTAGCGAGGGCGACATACTACGAGCAGTACTTC
CASSLARATYYEQYF
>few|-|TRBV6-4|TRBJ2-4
TGTGCCAGCAGTGATGACCACGGGGGTGGCAAAAACATTCAGTACTTC
CASSDDHGGGKNIQYF
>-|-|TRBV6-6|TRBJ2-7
TGTGCCAGCAGTTACTCGAGAAGTGGGGGCGAGCAGTACTTC
CASSYSRSGGEQYF
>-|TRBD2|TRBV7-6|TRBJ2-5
TGTGCCAGCAGCTTAGAAGGGACTAGCGGGAGGGGAGAGACCCAGTACTTC
CASSLEGTSGRGETQYF
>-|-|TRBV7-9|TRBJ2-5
TGTGCCAGCAGCGACGGACAGTACCAAGAGACCCAGTACTTC
CASSDGQYQETQYF
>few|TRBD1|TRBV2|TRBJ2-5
TGTGCCAGCAGAGGGGGCACGGAGACCCAGTACTTC
CASRGGTETQYF
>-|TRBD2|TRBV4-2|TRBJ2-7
TGTGCCAGCAGCCAAGGGGCTAGCGGTTTCTCCTACGAGCAGTACTTC
CASSQGASGFSYEQYF
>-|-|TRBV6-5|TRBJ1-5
TGTGCCAGCGGGAGGGGGGCAGGTCAGCCCCAGCATTTT
CASGRGAGQPQHF
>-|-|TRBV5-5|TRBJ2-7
TGTGCCAGCAGCTTGCGGGACTCCTACGAGCAGTACTTC
CASSLRDSYEQYF
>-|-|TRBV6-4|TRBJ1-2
TGTGCCAGCTCTCAGGGTGGTGGCTACACCTTC
CASSQGGGYTF
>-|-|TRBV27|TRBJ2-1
TGTGCCAGCAGTTTTACAGGCTCCTACAATGAGCAGTTCTTC
CASSFTGSYNEQFF
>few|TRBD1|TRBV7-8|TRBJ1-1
TGTGCCAGCAGCTCGGGACAGGGGAACACTGAAGCTTTCTTT
CASSSGQGNTEAFF
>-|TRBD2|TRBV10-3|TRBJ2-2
TGTGCCATCAGAGATAGCGGGGGGTATGGCGGGGAGCTGTTTTTT
CAIRDSGGYGGELFF
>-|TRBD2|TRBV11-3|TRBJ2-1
TGTGCCAGCAGCCCGGGGACTAGCGGGGGGCCCTACAATGAGCAGTTCTTC
CASSPGTSGGPYNEQFF
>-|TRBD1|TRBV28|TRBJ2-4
TGTGCCAGCAGACGACAGGGAGAAGGCATTCAGTACTTC
CASRRQGEGIQYF
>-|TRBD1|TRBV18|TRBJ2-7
TGTGCCAGCTCACCAGTGGGACAGGGCGTTTACGAGCAGTACTTC
CASSPVGQGVYEQYF
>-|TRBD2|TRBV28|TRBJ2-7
TGTGCCAGCAGTTACGTCTGGGGAGGGAGCTCCTACGAGCAGTACTTC
CASSYVWGGSSYEQYF
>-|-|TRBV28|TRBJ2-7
TGTGCCAGCGCGCTGGAGCGTGGCGACGAGCAGTACTTC
CASALERGDEQYF
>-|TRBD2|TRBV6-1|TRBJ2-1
TGTGCCAGCAGGGCGGTGGGGGGGAGTGAGCAGTTCTTC
CASRAVGGSEQFF
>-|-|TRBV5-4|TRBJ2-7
TGTGCCAGCAGCTCCGGGTCCTCCTACGAGCAGTACTTC
CASSSGSSYEQYF
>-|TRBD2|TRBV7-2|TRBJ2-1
TGTGCCAGCAGCTACTCGGGACTAGCGTCCTACAATGAGCAGTTCTTC
CASSYSGLASYNEQFF
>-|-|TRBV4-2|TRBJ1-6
TGTGCCAGCAGCCAAGCGACTTCCTATAATTCACCCCTCCACTTT
CASSQATSYNSPLHF
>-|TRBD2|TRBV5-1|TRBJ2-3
TGCGCCAGCTACCACACGGGGGGGCCGCAAGATACGCAGTATTTT
CASYHTGGPQDTQYF
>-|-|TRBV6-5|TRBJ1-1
TGTGCCAGCAGTTACAGGGGCAGGGCAACTGAAGCTTTCTTT
CASSYRGRATEAFF
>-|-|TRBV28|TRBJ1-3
TGTGCCAGCAGTTTTAGGGGGGGCGCTGGAAACACCATATATTTT
CASSFRGGAGNTIYF
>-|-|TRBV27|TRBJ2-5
TGTGCCAGCAGTTTCTCGGAGGGCAGAGAGACCCAGTACTTC
CASSFSEGRETQYF
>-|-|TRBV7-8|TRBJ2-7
TGTGCCAGCAGCTTCGGACAGTCCCCTGCCTACGAGCAGTACTTC
CASSFGQSPAYEQYF
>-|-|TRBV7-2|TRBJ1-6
TGTGCCAGCAGCCCGATGTCCCTAAGCTCCTATAATTCACCCCTCCACTTT
CASSPMSLSSYNSPLHF
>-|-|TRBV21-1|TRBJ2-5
TGTGCCAGCAGCCCCCGAGTTTCGGTAGCGGGTGGGGGGAGAGAGACCCAGTACTTC
CASSPRVSVAGGGRETQYF
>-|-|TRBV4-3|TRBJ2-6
TGCGCCAGCAGCCAGGGTCCGGGACACTTCTCTGGGGCCAACGGCCTGACTTTC
CASSQGPGHFSGANGLTF
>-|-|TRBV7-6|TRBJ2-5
TGTGCCAGCAGCTCTCGAGGGGAGACCCAGTACTTC
CASSSRGETQYF
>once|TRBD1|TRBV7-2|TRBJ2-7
TGTGCCAGCAGCTTTACAGGGGGCGGCGAGCAGTACTTC
CASSFTGGGEQYF
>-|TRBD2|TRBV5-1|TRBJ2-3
TGCGCCAGCAGCTTGAACGGTCCGACTAGCGGGAGTACAGATACGCAGTATTTT
CASSLNGPTSGSTDTQYF
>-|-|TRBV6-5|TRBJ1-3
TGTGCCAGCAGTTTGGGACAATTCTCTGGAAACACCATATATTTT
CASSLGQFSGNTIYF